The next 14 T cell receptor beta chains were all read from a single sample in a study of regulatory T cells in long-lasting Graves disease (TCRdb year 2021). The receptor library was made with multiplex PCR. For sequencing, an Illumina HiSeq 4000 was employed. TCR beta libraries were built with iRepertoire HTBI primers and Arm-PCR amplification of CDR3 regions. TCRdb passed the public sequencing reads through fastp at Q25 and MiXCR, retaining productive beta sequences. Each record represents a unique CDR3 protein, reported with the most common genes and DNA among its rows. The sample table holds fewer than 550,000 distinct CDR3 sequences, of which about 15% were seen once. The biggest ten clones account for about 25% of the sample. What the time point label conveys for this sample: newly diagnosed GD, antithyroid drugs for less than 3 months. For both TCR sequencing and RNA sequencing, RNA was extracted from PBMCs using TRIzol.

Another study also made use of these data, one on T cells in Graves' hyperthyroidism and ophthalmopathy.

Source: peripheral blood mononuclear cells (PBMCs), taken at new diagnosis, from a patient treated with antithyroid drugs. Every receptor here comes from a woman aged 35 to 60 with Graves disease. Donor details come from another sample of the same person, matched by shared clones.

In the case of this clonotype: A read error may be the cause here, since a much bigger clone is one base away. The J gene is TRBJ1-5, the V gene TRBV6-1; TRBD1 might be the D (6 bases). V lost 8 bases to trimming and J lost 8 bases, with 22 bases between them. Germline loops: CDR1 MNHNS, CDR2 SASEGT. The CDR3 is 15 amino acids. CDR3 sequence reads: CASGPGQPLVKPQHF. The CDR3 bases are TGTGCCAGCGGTCCAGGACAGCCCCTCGTAAAGCCCCAGCATTTT.

CDR3 protein: CASSSIGQGVEKLFF. CDR3 bases: TGTGCCAGCAGCTCAATCGGACAGGGGGTTGAAAAACTGTTTTTT. The chain carries TRBV11-3 and TRBJ1-4, with 10 positions matching TRBD1. Unmatched junction bases numbered 6, after V lost 4 bases and J lost 7 bases. This CDR3 has 15 residues. Germline V gene sequence: CDR1 SGHNT, CDR2 YENEEA.

The chain uses TRBV11-1 and TRBJ1-1, with D possibly being TRBD1 (6 bases). Germline V gene sequence: CDR1 SGHAT, CDR2 FQDESV (reference sequence). The germline V and J ends were trimmed by 5 bases and 5 bases, with 21 bases remaining between them. This CDR3 region has 16 residues. In DNA form, the CDR3 reads TGTGCCAGCAGCCCTAGGGGGGCACAGGGAAGGACTGAAGCTTTCTTT. The encoded protein is CASSPRGAQGRTEAFF.

Only a few counts were recorded for this clonotype. The V and J genes are TRBV19 and TRBJ1-1; D is unclear. The CDR3 sequence is 14 residues long. Trimming removed 8 bases from V and 0 bases from J, with 13 bases in between. Germline V CDR1 and CDR2: LNHDA, SQIVND (reference sequence). CDR3 sequence: CASGDLYLNTEAFF. CDR3 bases: TGTGCCAGTGGGGATTTGTATTTGAACACTGAAGCTTTCTTT.

This clonotype was seen many times. Relative to the germline gene, one junction end is altered; a read error may explain this. The rearrangement uses TRBV5-1 and TRBJ1-2, with 11 bases lining up with TRBD1. Germline-derived CDR1 and CDR2 are SGHRS and YFSETQ. This CDR3 has 14 amino acids. Here the CDR3 DNA reads TGTGCCAGCAGCCCAGGACAGGGGGCCTATGGCTACACCTTC. Its protein product is CASSPGQGAYGYTF.

This clonotype occurred many times. This chain links TRBV3-1 with TRBJ1-6; D is undetermined. Germline-derived CDR1 and CDR2 are LGHDT and YNNKEL (reference sequence). The CDR3 is 14 amino acids. V shed 0 bases and J shed 9 bases, with 9 bases lying between them. The CDR3 DNA follows: TGTGCCAGCAGCCAAGAAATCGGTGGTTCACCCCTCCACTTT. It yields the protein CASSQEIGGSPLHF.

This clonotype was counted a few times. The V call is TRBV7-9, the J call TRBJ2-1; the D gene could be TRBD1 or TRBD2 (6 bases each). Germline CDR1 is SEHNR and CDR2 is FQNEAQ (reference sequence). There are 15 residues in the CDR3. Trimming cost V 4 bases and J 5 bases, with 15 bases left between them. CDR3 nucleotide sequence: TGTGCCAGCAGCTCCCCGGGGGCCCCCAACAATGAGCAGTTCTTC. Amino acids: CASSSPGAPNNEQFF.

This chain joins TRBV29-1 and TRBJ1-2, with TRBD1 matching over 7 bases. The germline V gene has CDR1 SQVTM and CDR2 ANQGSEA. V dropped 7 bases and J dropped 2; count of bases not matched to a gene: 7. The CDR3 runs 13 residues. CDR3 sequence reads: CSGRTGANYGYTF. In nucleotides, the CDR3 is TGCAGCGGCCGGACAGGCGCCAACTATGGCTACACCTTC.

This clonotype was counted many times. This chain links TRBV7-2 with TRBJ2-1; 8 bases map to TRBD2. The CDR3 has 15 amino acids. V lost 5 bases and J lost 2; bases outside the gene matches: 5. CDR1 is SGHTA, CDR2 FQGNSA, per germline. CDR3 DNA sequence: TGTGCCAGCAGCCCCTGGCGGGGGGCCTACAATGAGCAGTTCTTC. It yields the protein CASSPWRGAYNEQFF. The full variable domain, rest sourced from reference TRBV7-2 and TRBJ2-1, is GAGVSQSPSNKVTEKGKDVELRCDPISGHTALYWYRQSLGQGLEFLIYFQGNSAPDKSGLPSDRFSAERTGGSVSTLTIQRTQQEDSAVYLCASSPWRGAYNEQFFGPGTRLTVL.

This clonotype appeared many times. This chain connects TRBV20-1 to TRBJ2-5, with D perhaps assigned TRBD1 or TRBD2 (5 bases each). The germline V gene has CDR1 DFQATT and CDR2 SNEGSKA (reference sequence). V shed 6 bases and J shed 7 bases, with 15 bases lying between them. The CDR3 length is 12 residues. The CDR3 loop reads CSALGTGGTQYF. CDR3 nucleotide sequence: TGCAGTGCACTAGGGACCGGAGGGACCCAGTACTTC.

This rearrangement joins TRBV9 to TRBJ1-1; no clear D gene. The CDR3 length is 13 residues. V lost 4 bases and J lost 3, with 10 bases in between. Germline-derived CDR1 and CDR2 are SGDLS and YYNGEE. The chain's CDR3 is CASSSKSHTEAFF. CDR3 DNA sequence: TGTGCCAGCAGCTCTAAATCGCACACTGAAGCTTTCTTT.

Note on this clonotype: A much larger clone lies one base from this, so it may be a read error. The CDR3 does not close with the conserved phenylalanine or tryptophan, likely indicating a read error. The gene calls are TRBV6-2 or TRBV6-3 and TRBJ2-5; 7 bases match TRBD2. The CDR3 consists of 14 residues. CDR1 MNHEY and CDR2 SVGEGT come from the germline V gene. Germline trimming cut 7 bases from V and 1 base from J; bases unmatched to any gene: 6. The CDR3 nucleotides read TGTGCCAGCACCAGCGGGGAACCCCAAGAGACCCAGTACCTC. Translating it yields CASTSGEPQETQYL.

Ten or more counts support this clonotype. The chain couples TRBV20-1 to TRBJ2-5; 13 positions agree with TRBD2. There are 14 residues in the CDR3. CDR1 is DFQATT and CDR2 is SNEGSKA in the germline V gene (reference sequence). V dropped 6 bases and J dropped 5; count of bases not matched to a gene: 6. CDR3 amino acids: CSATSGGAMETQYF. The DNA for the CDR3 is TGCAGTGCAACTAGCGGGGGGGCCATGGAGACCCAGTACTTC.

This clonotype was seen a handful of times. The J gene is TRBJ2-5, the V gene TRBV28; D uncertain. Trimming pared 3 bases from V and 5 bases from J, leaving 10 bases between. The CDR3 length is 13 residues. Germline V lookup: CDR1 MDHEN, CDR2 SYDVKM. The CDR3 DNA follows: TGTGCCAGCAGTTTTTCACATAGGGAGACCCAGTACTTC. Translation gives CASSFSHRETQYF.